The T cell receptor (beta chain) under discussion was sequenced for a study of blood T cells in healthy people across ages. Germline V gives CDR1 MNHEY, CDR2 SVGAGI. The J segment lost 4 bases and the V segment lost 6 bases, leaving 5 bases of the junction unmatched. The CDR3 has 14 residues. This clonotype was detected a few times. Through a sample-barcoded 5' primer and a J-beta primer mix, a second PCR was run for roughly 6 to 11 cycles. A single record per CDR3 protein comes from TCRdb applying MiXCR to the 5' RACE reads. Of more than 1 million distinct CDR3 sequences listed, under 45% were seen once; the top ten hold about 19%.

Sequencing input: blood. The sequence derives from a woman aged 55-70 years in good health. V is TRBV6-5 and J is TRBJ2-7; 11 nucleotides match TRBD2. The CDR3 protein is CASRLTSGGYEQYF. The CDR3 nucleotides are TGTGCCAGCAGGCTAACTAGCGGGGGATACGAGCAGTACTTC.